The 28 T cell receptor beta chains in this list originate from one sample, sequenced in a study of vaccination and CD4 T cells after COVID-19. These TCRs' antigens remain unknown. With the Oncomine TCR Beta short-read assay, DNA from cultured CD4+ T cells was sequenced. Using its own MiXCR run on the PCR reads, TCRdb lists one record per CDR3 protein. The data hold over 20,000 distinct CDR3 sequences, with around 43% observed a single time. Documented treatment: roughly 11-day PBMC culture with coronavirus spike peptide pools or control peptides (ViraFEST assay). Sequenced sample: CD4+ T cells from blood, cultured in vitro. The receptors shown here come from a human donor who had recovered from COVID-19.

The DNA for the CDR3 is TGTGCCAGCGGAAGCCGCGGGACAATATACAATGAGCAGTTCTTC. Translated: CASGSRGTIYNEQFF. V and J are TRBV6-1 and TRBJ2-1; the D call may be TRBD1 or TRBD2 (6 bases each). V was trimmed by 8 bases and J by 4 bases, leaving 18 bases between them. Per the germline V gene, CDR1 is MNHNS and CDR2 is SASEGT. There are 15 residues in the CDR3.

With respect to this clonotype: Relative to the germline gene, one junction end is altered; a read error may explain this. This chain links TRBV28 with TRBJ2-7, with D perhaps matching TRBD1 (6 bases). The CDR3 runs 11 residues. The germline CDR1 and CDR2 sequences are MDHEN and SYDVKM. The DNA of the CDR3 is TGTGCCAGCAGTTACCGGGACACCGCCTCCTTC. The encoded protein is CASSYRDTASF.

This clonotype was picked up one time. This chain uses TRBV19 with TRBJ2-7; D is undetermined. CDR3 length: 10 residues. Trimming removed 0 bases from V and 6 bases from J, with 0 bases in between. Germline CDR1 reads LNHDA; CDR2 reads SQIVND (reference sequence). CDR3 bases: TGTGCCAGTAGTATAGACGAGCAGTACTTC. Its translation: CASSIDEQYF.

The chain has TRBV10-3 and TRBJ1-1; D is perhaps TRBD1 (6 bases). Germline CDR1 is ENHRY and CDR2 is SYGVKD. This CDR3 has 13 amino acids. The V end was cut by 6 bases, the J end by 6 bases, with 14 bases between. CDR3 coding DNA: TGTGCCATCAGCCTCGGACAGTTGTCTGAAGCTTTCTTT. This translates into CAISLGQLSEAFF.

The sample holds a few counts of this clonotype. The rearrangement joins TRBV2 to TRBJ2-7, with D possibly being TRBD2 (6 bases). The V end was cut by 1 base, the J end by 3 bases, with 13 bases between. This CDR3 contains 15 residues. The germline CDR1 and CDR2 sequences are SNHLY and FYNNEI. The CDR3 reads CASSEVGGFSYEQYF. The CDR3 DNA is TGTGCCAGCAGTGAAGTCGGGGGATTTAGCTACGAGCAGTACTTC.

The chain links TRBV7-2 to TRBJ2-5, with TRBD2 matching over 14 bases. The CDR3 is made up of 15 amino acids. Trimming took 5 bases from V and 8 from J; bases not matched to a gene: 7. The germline V gene has CDR1 SGHTA and CDR2 FQGNSA. CDR3 protein: CASSPPGLAGGTQYF. Here the CDR3 DNA reads TGTGCCAGCAGCCCCCCCGGACTAGCGGGGGGAACCCAGTACTTC. The variable domain in full, with the rest retrieved from reference TRBV7-2 and TRBJ2-5, is GAGVSQSPSNKVTEKGKDVELRCDPISGHTALYWYRQSLGQGLEFLIYFQGNSAPDKSGLPSDRFSAERTGGSVSTLTIQRTQQEDSAVYLCASSPPGLAGGTQYFGPGTRLLVL.

The chain is built from TRBV6-2 or TRBV6-3 and TRBJ1-1; D remains unclear. Germline CDR1 MNHEY, CDR2 SVGEGT. Trimming removed 2 bases from V and 5 bases from J, with 9 bases in between. There are 13 residues in the CDR3. CDR3 sequence reads: CASSYPLGTEAFF. Here the CDR3 DNA reads TGTGCCAGCAGTTACCCCTTAGGAACTGAAGCTTTCTTT.

The chain employs TRBV7-9 and TRBJ2-7, with 7 bases aligning to TRBD2. The CDR3 spans 14 residues. Germline CDR1 reads SEHNR; CDR2 reads FQNEAQ (reference sequence). Germline trimming cut 6 bases from V and 7 bases from J; bases unmatched to any gene: 12. The CDR3 nucleotides read TGTGCCAGCAGATCGTTAGTGCCCGGGGGGGAGCAGTACTTC. The encoded protein is CASRSLVPGGEQYF.

This clonotype was observed a few times. The chain carries TRBV20-1 and TRBJ2-3; 15 bases fit TRBD2. The length of the CDR3 is 17 residues. Germline trimming cut 5 bases from V and 0 bases from J; bases unmatched to any gene: 6. The germline V gene has CDR1 DFQATT and CDR2 SNEGSKA (reference sequence). CDR3 sequence: CSAGTGLAGGSTDTQYF. As DNA, the CDR3 is TGCAGTGCTGGAACCGGACTAGCGGGAGGGAGCACAGATACGCAGTATTTT.

This clonotype was picked up a small number of times. The V call is TRBV6-1, the J call TRBJ2-7, with D possibly called TRBD1 or TRBD2 (6 bases each). The germline gives CDR1 MNHNS, CDR2 SASEGT. The CDR3 is made up of 13 amino acids. With 5 bases removed from V and 4 bases from J, the gap between germline ends came to 12 bases. The CDR3 region is CASSRTGTYEQYF. CDR3 in DNA: TGTGCCAGCAGTCGAACAGGGACTTACGAGCAGTACTTC.

This chain uses TRBV20-1 with TRBJ1-6, with D possibly matching TRBD1 (5 bases). V lost 1 base and J lost 7, with 11 bases in between. The V gene's germline CDR1 is DFQATT and CDR2 SNEGSKA (reference sequence). The CDR3 has 14 amino acids. CDR3 protein: CSARVTGGNSPLHF. The CDR3 DNA sequence: TGCAGTGCTAGAGTCACAGGTGGGAATTCACCCCTCCACTTT.

This chain links TRBV28 with TRBJ2-6; a weak D match, TRBD2 (5 bases). V was clipped by 5 bases and J by 4 bases, with 21 bases between them. Germline CDR1 is MDHEN and CDR2 is SYDVKM. This CDR3 is built from 18 residues. The CDR3 protein is CASSVFPFGIPGANVLTF. The CDR3 nucleotides are TGTGCCAGCAGTGTTTTTCCCTTCGGGATCCCCGGGGCCAACGTCCTGACTTTC.

This clonotype came up a few times. The V and J genes are TRBV27 and TRBJ1-6; D remains unclear. Looked up from germline, CDR1 is MNHEY and CDR2 is SMNVEV (reference sequence). This CDR3 spans 13 amino acids. Trimming stripped 6 bases from V and 10 bases from J, with 13 bases between. This chain's CDR3 is CASRASTGSPLHF. Written as DNA, the CDR3 is TGTGCCAGCAGGGCCTCAACCGGGTCACCCCTCCACTTT.

This clonotype was recorded a few times. The J gene is TRBJ2-7, the V gene TRBV11-2; 8 nucleotides align to TRBD1. J gave up 3 bases and V 0 bases, and 1 base lay outside the gene matches. CDR1 and CDR2 (germline): SGHAT, FQNNGV. This CDR3 is 14 amino acids long. DNA of the CDR3: TGTGCCAGCAGCTTAGACAGGGGGCTCTACGAGCAGTACTTC. Translating it yields CASSLDRGLYEQYF. Combining the CDR3 with reference TRBV11-2 and TRBJ2-7 gives the whole variable domain EAGVAQSPRYKIIEKRQSVAFWCNPISGHATLYWYQQILGQGPKLLIQFQNNGVVDDSQLPKDRFSAERLKGVDSTLKIQPAKLEDSAVYLCASSLDRGLYEQYFGPGTRLTVT.

The CDR3 DNA sequence: TGTGCCAGCAGTTTATGGGGTGACAATCAGCCCCAGCATTTT. This gives the protein CASSLWGDNQPQHF. The rearrangement links TRBV27 to TRBJ1-5; D is uncertain. Germline V gene sequence: CDR1 MNHEY, CDR2 SMNVEV (reference sequence). V lost 1 base, J lost 3 bases, and 7 bases lay in between. The CDR3 extends over 14 amino acids.

The chain links TRBV19 to TRBJ1-2; possibly TRBD1 for D (5 bases). V lost 3 bases and J lost 5, with 13 bases in between. Germline V CDR1 and CDR2: LNHDA, SQIVND (reference sequence). The CDR3 consists of 14 residues. The CDR3 DNA is TGTGCCAGTAGTATTGGTACAGGAAGATATGGCTACACCTTC. It encodes CASSIGTGRYGYTF.

By sample fraction, this clonotype is medium-sized (0.01 to 0.1%). The J gene is TRBJ1-1, the V gene TRBV2; tentative D call: TRBD1 (6 bases). Germline V gene lookup returns CDR1 SNHLY and CDR2 FYNNEI. This CDR3 contains 14 residues. Between the trimmed V and J ends, which lost 4 bases and 4 bases, there was a span of 13 bases. Here the CDR3 reads CASSAWGAVTEAFF. DNA of the CDR3: TGTGCCAGCAGTGCCTGGGGGGCGGTCACTGAAGCTTTCTTT.

The chain uses TRBV27 and TRBJ1-5; TRBD1 agrees at 8 bases. The CDR3 runs to 14 residues. Germline V gives CDR1 MNHEY, CDR2 SMNVEV (reference sequence). V was pared by 6 bases and J by 3 bases, with 4 bases of the junction left unmatched. The CDR3 loop is CASRMTGVNQPQHF. The CDR3 coding sequence is TGTGCCAGCAGGATGACAGGGGTCAATCAGCCCCAGCATTTT.

This clonotype was counted a few times. The V gene is TRBV19, the J gene TRBJ1-6, with 8 bases that match TRBD1. V lost 10 bases, J lost 7 bases, and 12 bases stayed unmatched. This CDR3 region has 15 residues. The germline gives CDR1 LNHDA, CDR2 SQIVND (reference sequence). The CDR3 region has the DNA TGTGCCACCGCGGACGGACAGGGTAGGAATTCACCCCTCCACTTT. Protein sequence: CATADGQGRNSPLHF.

This clonotype was seen a few times. The rearrangement links TRBV11-1 to TRBJ2-5; 12 bases match TRBD2. V lost 2 bases to trimming and J lost 4 bases; unmatched junction nucleotides: 5. CDR3 size: 16 residues. In germline, CDR1 is SGHAT, CDR2 FQDESV (reference sequence). The CDR3, as DNA: TGTGCCAGCAGCTTATCAGGACTAGCGGGACGAGAGACCCAGTACTTC. Translating gives CASSLSGLAGRETQYF.

This clonotype has just a few counts. The V call is TRBV12-3 or TRBV12-4, the J call TRBJ1-5; D remains unclear. The CDR3 loop spans 14 amino acids. Trimming removed 1 base at V and 2 bases at J, with 6 bases between. CDR3 in DNA: TGTGCCAGCAGTTTAGGCACAGGCAATCAGCCCCAGCATTTT. Its translation: CASSLGTGNQPQHF.

This clonotype came up a few times. The chain has TRBV7-9 and TRBJ1-1; possibly TRBD1 for D (6 bases). This CDR3 contains 12 residues. Deletions cut 4 bases from V and 7 bases from J, with 10 bases between. Germline CDR1 and CDR2: SEHNR and FQNEAQ (reference sequence). CDR3 bases: TGTGCCAGCAGCTCGGACAGATTTGAAGCTTTCTTT. Protein product: CASSSDRFEAFF. The full variable domain, with the rest looked up from reference TRBV7-9 and TRBJ1-1, is DTGVSQNPRHKITKRGQNVTFRCDPISEHNRLYWYRQTLGQGPEFLTYFQNEAQLEKSRLLSDRFSAERPKGSFSTLEIQRTEQGDSAMYLCASSSDRFEAFFGQGTRLTVV.

This clonotype was picked up a small number of times. This chain connects TRBV7-2 to TRBJ2-7; 12 bases map to TRBD1. Germline CDR1 and CDR2: SGHTA and FQGNSA. J was trimmed by 7 bases and V by 4 bases; bases with no gene match: 11. The CDR3 is 16 residues long. The CDR3 DNA reads as TGTGCCAGCAGCTCCCCGGGACAGGGGGCGGGTTGGGAGCAGTACTTC. It translates to CASSSPGQGAGWEQYF.

The chain carries TRBV2 and TRBJ2-1, with 9 positions matching TRBD1. The CDR3 consists of 17 residues. The germline V gene has CDR1 SNHLY and CDR2 FYNNEI. V trimming: 0 bases; J trimming: 4 bases; junction bases outside the gene matches: 7. The CDR3 loop reads CASSEALGTGSYNEQFF. The CDR3 DNA follows: TGTGCCAGCAGTGAAGCGCTGGGGACAGGGAGTTACAATGAGCAGTTCTTC. The complete variable domain, with remaining parts taken from reference TRBV2 and TRBJ2-1, reads EPEVTQTPSHQVTQMGQEVILRCVPISNHLYFYWYRQILGQKVEFLVSFYNNEISEKSEIFDDQFSVERPDGSNFTLKIRSTKLEDSAMYFCASSEALGTGSYNEQFFGPGTRLTVL.

V usage is TRBV28 and J usage is TRBJ1-6; D possibly corresponds to TRBD1 (5 bases). Trimming left V 5 bases short and J 7 bases short, with 18 bases between. The CDR3 extends over 16 amino acids. Germline V lookup: CDR1 MDHEN, CDR2 SYDVKM. The CDR3 spells CASSTPQRGHNSPLHF. Written as DNA, the CDR3 is TGTGCCAGCAGTACACCCCAACGGGGCCACAATTCACCCCTCCACTTT.

The rearrangement uses TRBV20-1 and TRBJ2-3, with 12 bases that match TRBD2. After removal of 6 bases from V and 4 bases from J, the junction contained 8 bases not matched to a gene. The V gene's germline CDR1 is DFQATT and CDR2 SNEGSKA (reference sequence). This CDR3 spans 15 amino acids. The CDR3 reads CSARPTSGSADTQYF. The CDR3 DNA is TGCAGTGCGAGACCGACTAGCGGGAGTGCAGATACGCAGTATTTT.

A word on this clonotype: This sequence may be a read error, since a much larger clone differs from it by one base. The CDR3 does not close with the conserved phenylalanine or tryptophan, likely indicating a read error. This chain joins TRBV6-1 and TRBJ1-2; D remains ambiguous. Germline V CDR1 and CDR2: MNHNS, SASEGT. The length of the CDR3 is 13 residues. With 6 bases removed from V and 4 bases from J, the gap between germline ends came to 12 bases. CDR3: CASRTGSLYGYTI. CDR3 nucleotide sequence: TGTGCCAGCAGGACCGGGAGCCTCTATGGCTACACCATC.

This sequence joins TRBV14 and TRBJ1-2; D is perhaps TRBD1 (6 bases). CDR1 and CDR2 from the germline V gene are SGHDN and FVKESK. This CDR3 has 13 amino acids. Trimming removed 0 bases at V and 5 bases at J, with 7 bases between. The CDR3 DNA reads TGTGCCAGCAGCCAAGAAACAGGGTATGGCTACACCTTC. As protein: CASSQETGYGYTF. Filled out from reference TRBV14 and TRBJ1-2, the complete variable domain reads EAGVTQFPSHSVIEKGQTVTLRCDPISGHDNLYWYRRVMGKEIKFLLHFVKESKQDESGMPNNRFLAERTGGTYSTLKVQPAELEDSGVYFCASSQETGYGYTFGSGTRLTVV.